The 18 T cell receptor beta chains below were found in one sample sequenced in a study of pediatric ulcerative colitis. Produced via immunoSEQ multiplex PCR; TCRdb's table is partial and in-frame only. The sample includes about 34,000 clones, 75% of them seen just once. The rectum was sampled with one to two pinch biopsies at colonoscopy. Source material: gut tissue. The receptors were gathered from a boy between 5 and 17 years old with severe ulcerative colitis.

The rearrangement joins TRBV9 to TRBJ1-3; the match to TRBD1 covers 11 bases. The CDR3 totals 16 residues. Germline V lookup: CDR1 SGDLS, CDR2 YYNGEE. Trimming at V came to 1 base and at J to 2 bases, leaving 2 bases not matched to a gene. CDR3: CASSVTGQGAGNTIYF. In nucleotides, the CDR3 is TGTGCCAGCAGCGTAACGGGACAGGGGGCTGGAAACACCATATATTTT.

V and J are TRBV4-2 and TRBJ2-3; 7 positions match TRBD2. The trim removed 4 bases at V and 0 bases at J, leaving 7 bases unmatched. This CDR3 has 16 amino acids. CDR1 is LGHNA and CDR2 is YNFKEQ in the germline V gene. The CDR3 protein is CASSPAGLESTDTQYF. CDR3 in DNA: TGTGCCAGCAGCCCTGCCGGACTAGAAAGCACAGATACGCAGTATTTT.

This chain uses TRBV27 with TRBJ2-1; 11 bases align to TRBD1. The CDR3 loop spans 17 amino acids. V lost 4 bases to trimming and J lost 3 bases; unmatched junction nucleotides: 8. The germline gives CDR1 MNHEY, CDR2 SMNVEV (reference sequence). The CDR3 DNA is TGTGCCAGCAGTTCCCGCCGGGACAGGGGGAACTACAATGAGCAGTTCTTC. Translation gives CASSSRRDRGNYNEQFF.

This clone appeared once. This sequence joins TRBV6-5 and TRBJ2-5; no firm D call. Germline-derived CDR1 and CDR2 are MNHEY and SVGAGI. Deletions cut 6 bases from V and 5 bases from J, with 13 bases between. The CDR3 has 13 amino acids. In DNA, the CDR3 is TGTGCCAGCAGCCACCCCGGTGTGGAGACCCAGTACTTC. Its protein product is CASSHPGVETQYF.

The chain has TRBV2 and TRBJ2-7, with 12 bases matching TRBD1. The CDR3 has 13 residues. The V and J ends lost 4 bases and 7 bases, in that order; junction bases with no gene match: 2. Per the germline V gene, CDR1 is SNHLY and CDR2 is FYNNEI. The CDR3 region has the DNA TGTGCCAGCAGTGGGGACAGGGGGCGAGAGCAGTACTTC. It specifies CASSGDRGREQYF.

This clone has only a few counts. This sequence joins TRBV5-6 and TRBJ2-5; no definite D call. Germline V CDR1 and CDR2: SGHDT, YYEEEE. Trimming cost V 0 bases and J 4 bases, with 4 bases left between them. CDR3 length: 12 amino acids. CDR3 sequence (DNA): TGTGCCAGCAGCTTGGCCCGAGAGACCCAGTACTTC. Its translation: CASSLARETQYF. The entire variable domain, with the rest obtained from reference TRBV5-6 and TRBJ2-5, is as follows: DAGVTQSPTHLIKTRGQQVTLRCSPKSGHDTVSWYQQALGQGPQFIFQYYEEEERQRGNFPDRFSGHQFPNYSSELNVNALLLGDSALYLCASSLARETQYFGPGTRLLVL.

In its sample, this clone was seen once. The genes are TRBV15 and TRBJ1-4; D is possibly TRBD1 (6 bases). Trimming removed 6 bases from V and 7 bases from J, with 15 bases in between. The germline CDR1 and CDR2 sequences are LNHNV and YYDKDF (reference sequence). CDR3 length equals 14 residues. Here the CDR3 reads CATRRGTGTEKLFF. As DNA, the CDR3 is TGTGCCACCAGAAGGGGGACCGGAACTGAAAAACTGTTTTTT.

Remarks on this clone: Other nucleotide sequences from this sample produce the same CDR3. The chain joins TRBV28 to TRBJ1-2; D is unresolved. Between the trimmed V and J ends, which lost 2 bases and 0 bases, there was a span of 10 bases. Looked up from germline, CDR1 is MDHEN and CDR2 is SYDVKM. The CDR3 totals 15 residues. The CDR3 DNA reads as TGTGCCAGCAGTTTAAGTCCCCGGGCTAACTATGGCTACACCTTC. Encoded protein: CASSLSPRANYGYTF.

The V call is TRBV13, the J call TRBJ1-1; D remains ambiguous. V gave up 5 bases and J gave up 1 base, with 11 bases separating them. Germline V lookup: CDR1 PRHDT, CDR2 FYEKMQ (reference sequence). The CDR3 has 14 amino acids. CDR3 in amino acids: CASSLTTENTEAFF. As DNA, the CDR3 is TGTGCCAGCAGCCTAACTACAGAGAACACTGAAGCTTTCTTT.

This clone was counted a single time. V is TRBV11-3 and J is TRBJ2-2; D uncertain. Germline lookup yields CDR1 SGHNT and CDR2 YENEEA. The CDR3 sequence is 15 residues long. Deletions cut 0 bases from V and 1 base from J, with 6 bases between. Written as DNA, the CDR3 is TGTGCCAGCAGCTTAGATCCACGGAACACCGGGGAGCTGTTTTTT. Translated: CASSLDPRNTGELFF. Drawing the rest from reference TRBV11-3 and TRBJ2-2, the complete variable domain is EAGVVQSPRYKIIEKKQPVAFWCNPISGHNTLYWYLQNLGQGPELLIRYENEEAVDDSQLPKDRFSAERLKGVDSTLKIQPAELGDSAVYLCASSLDPRNTGELFFGEGSRLTVL.

The CDR3 reads CASSIEGGSTYEQYF. CDR3 nucleotide sequence: TGTGCCAGTAGTATAGAGGGGGGATCGACCTACGAGCAGTACTTC. The J gene is TRBJ2-7, the V gene TRBV19, with D perhaps matching TRBD2 (6 bases). Trimming shortened V by 0 bases and J by 2 bases, and 11 bases separated the two germline ends. CDR3 length: 15 residues. Germline loops: CDR1 LNHDA, CDR2 SQIVND (reference sequence). Full variable domain (rest looked up from reference TRBV19 and TRBJ2-7): DGGITQSPKYLFRKEGQNVTLSCEQNLNHDAMYWYRQDPGQGLRLIYYSQIVNDFQKGDIAEGYSVSREKKESFPLTVTSAQKNPTAFYLCASSIEGGSTYEQYFGPGTRLTVT.

The chain employs TRBV6-1 and TRBJ2-7; TRBD1 might be the D (6 bases). The germline V gene has CDR1 MNHNS and CDR2 SASEGT. There are 13 residues in the CDR3. Trimming removed 10 bases from V and 1 base from J, with 14 bases in between. Here the CDR3 DNA reads TGTGCCACCTTATTAACAGGGTCCTACGAGCAGTACTTC. It translates to CATLLTGSYEQYF.

V and J are TRBV5-1 and TRBJ2-1; D not resolved. Germline values: CDR1 SGHRS, CDR2 YFSETQ. There are 18 residues in the CDR3. The V end lost 5 bases, the J end lost 3 bases, and 24 bases lay between the germline ends. The CDR3 DNA follows: TGCGCCAGCAGGACCCTCTTTTCTGGCCCTCAGTTCTACAATGAGCAGTTCTTC. Its translation: CASRTLFSGPQFYNEQFF.

This rearrangement joins TRBV7-6 to TRBJ2-7, with 7 bases identical to TRBD1. The V and J ends lost 1 base and 4 bases, in that order; junction bases with no gene match: 4. The V gene's germline CDR1 is SGHVS and CDR2 FNYEAQ. CDR3 length: 14 residues. The CDR3 DNA reads as TGTGCCAGCAGCTTAGTGCCGACAGGGTACGAGCAGTACTTC. This gives the protein CASSLVPTGYEQYF.

In DNA form, the CDR3 reads TGTGCCAGCAGCCCGGCCGTAGTCACTAACTATGGCTACACCTTC. It is translated as CASSPAVVTNYGYTF. The V gene is TRBV6-5, the J gene TRBJ1-2; D unclear. CDR1 and CDR2 (germline): MNHEY, SVGAGI. The CDR3 runs 15 residues. Trimming removed 6 bases from V and 0 bases from J, with 14 bases in between.

The V call is TRBV5-5, the J call TRBJ1-1, with TRBD1 as a possible D gene (5 bases). The CDR3 consists of 14 residues. The germline V gene encodes CDR1 SGHKS and CDR2 YYEKEE (reference sequence). Trimming removed 1 base from V and 4 bases from J, with 11 bases in between. The CDR3 DNA sequence: TGTGCCAGCAGCTTGACTCGTGGGGGCACTGAAGCTTTCTTT. It yields the protein CASSLTRGGTEAFF.

As regards this clone: Here the CDR3 omits its conserved ending phenylalanine or tryptophan, so a read error is the likely source. The rearrangement links TRBV11-2 to TRBJ1-6; D unclear. There are 12 residues in the CDR3. Trimming shortened V by 5 bases and J by 10 bases, and 9 bases separated the two germline ends. Germline lookup yields CDR1 SGHAT and CDR2 FQNNGV. This CDR3 reads CASSLVVSPLHL. CDR3 coding DNA: TGTGCCAGCAGCCTAGTAGTGTCACCCCTCCACCTT.

V gene TRBV18 combines with J gene TRBJ1-4; the D is unclear. The CDR3 is 14 amino acids. Germline CDR1 KGHSH, CDR2 LQKENI. The V end was cut by 8 bases, the J end by 4 bases, with 14 bases between. This CDR3 is CASRRTTDNEKLFF. CDR3 nucleotides: TGTGCCAGCCGACGGACTACAGATAATGAAAAACTGTTTTTT.